This TCR beta chain is from a study of CD8 T cells in Susac syndrome. For this clonotype: Antigen unknown.

With random hexamers, roughly 0.45 to 1 ug RNA was reverse transcribed. TCRdb re-analysed the immunoSEQ multiplex PCR reads in MiXCR, keeping a single row per CDR3 protein. The table records around 150,000 distinct CDR3 sequences, around 95% of them present only once. Germline-derived CDR1 and CDR2 are SEHNR and FQNEAQ (reference sequence). V was pared by 1 base and J by 4 bases, with 4 bases of the junction left unmatched. CDR3 length equals 16 residues. General observations from the study: It was in TEMRA cells and active patients that Susac CD8+ clonal expansion peaked.

The source is a human donor with Susac syndrome. The rearrangement joins TRBV7-9 to TRBJ2-5; 12 nucleotides match TRBD2. The sample taken for sequencing was CD8+ T cells from PBMCs. CDR3 coding DNA: TGTGCCAGCAGCTTAGGAGGACTAGCGGGACTAGAGACCCAGTACTTC. It codes for CASSLGGLAGLETQYF.